The T cell receptor beta chain under discussion was sequenced for a study of a mutant IDH1 vaccine in newly diagnosed glioma. Study-level background: Initiation of the vaccine course occurred 4-6 weeks after radiotherapy alone, or alongside temozolomide cycles.

V lost 3 bases and J 7 bases, leaving 10 bases between the germline ends. Per the germline V gene, CDR1 is SGHVS and CDR2 is FQNEAQ. CDR3 length: 13 amino acids. Assay: immunoSEQ multiplex PCR; the TCRdb copy retains only in-frame clones and omits some. This sample has around 54,000 clones, with around 83% found just once. Concerning this clone: Its antigen is currently unknown.

As for time point: week 47, end of study. Topical imiquimod accompanied each vaccine dose, which consisted of 300 ug of mutant IDH1 20-mer peptide. The chain links TRBV7-8 to TRBJ2-1, with D hard to call. The input for sequencing was PBMCs, taken from a glioma patient whose treatment included an IDH1 peptide vaccine. The TCR comes from a woman aged 50 to 60 with glioma. CDR3 region: CASSFTTRNEQFF. CDR3 coding DNA: TGTGCCAGCAGCTTCACGACCCGGAATGAGCAGTTCTTC.